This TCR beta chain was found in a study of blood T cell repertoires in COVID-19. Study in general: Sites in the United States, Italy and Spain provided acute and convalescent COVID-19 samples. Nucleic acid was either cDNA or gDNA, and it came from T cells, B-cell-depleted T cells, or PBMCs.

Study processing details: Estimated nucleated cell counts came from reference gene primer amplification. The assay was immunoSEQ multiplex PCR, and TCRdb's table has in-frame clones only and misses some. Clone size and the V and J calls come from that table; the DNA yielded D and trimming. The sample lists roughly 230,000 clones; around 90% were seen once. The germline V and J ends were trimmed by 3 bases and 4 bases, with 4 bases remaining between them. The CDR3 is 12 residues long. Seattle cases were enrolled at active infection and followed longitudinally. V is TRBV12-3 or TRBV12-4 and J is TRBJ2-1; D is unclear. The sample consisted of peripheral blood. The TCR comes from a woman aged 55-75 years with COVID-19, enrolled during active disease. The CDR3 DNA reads TGTGCCAGCAGTTTCGGGTACAATGAGCAGTTCTTC. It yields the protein CASSFGYNEQFF.